This T cell receptor beta chain is drawn from a study of blood T cell repertoires in COVID-19. Profiled with immunoSEQ multiplex PCR; TCRdb holds only in-frame clones, not every one. This table has some 260,000 clones, approximately 91% appearing once. Germline CDR1 SGHRS, CDR2 YFSETQ. The CDR3 covers 15 residues. V lost 0 bases and J lost 0, with 10 bases in between. Comment on this clone: Other nucleotide sequences from this sample produce the same CDR3.

The receptor was derived from a human donor in a cohort sampled during active COVID-19. The rearrangement links TRBV5-1 to TRBJ2-7; perhaps TRBD2 as D (5 bases). The sequenced material came from peripheral blood. CDR3 DNA sequence: TGCGCCAGCAGCTTGGTTGCGGGCTCCTCCTACGAGCAGTACTTC. The encoded protein is CASSLVAGSSYEQYF.